The clone carrying this T cell receptor (beta chain) appeared a single time. Its specificity is not known. The source of the sample is a study of T cells in tuberculosis. General study findings and limits: GMM-specific TCRs were nearer to active tuberculosis alpha repertoires, suggesting expansion.

CDR1 and CDR2 (germline): SNHLY, FYNNEI. The CDR3 has 12 amino acids. V lost 2 bases to trimming and J lost 11 bases, with 12 bases between them. Profiling relied on immunoSEQ multiplex PCR, and the TCRdb table lists in-frame clones only, not all of them. The sample includes 25,000 to 40,000 clones, just under 95% seen only once; the top ten take approximately 7.5%. The sample comprised PBMCs. The sequence derives from a donor aged 10 to 29 with latent tuberculosis or without tuberculosis infection. Some clones in this sample may be carry-over from other donors' samples. V and J are TRBV2 and TRBJ1-1; D unclear. The CDR3 here is CASSESGFAAFF. CDR3 sequence (DNA): TGTGCCAGCAGTGAATCGGGGTTCGCTGCTTTCTTT.